The text below deals with one T cell receptor (beta chain). Its antigen specificity is not known. The sample holds no much larger clone one base away, and base qualities are not on file. The data belong to a study of radiotherapy plus CTLA-4 blockade in lung cancer (dated by TCRdb to 2016 to 2018). Background for the entire study: Among enrolled patients, about 19% had an objective response and about 30% reached disease control.

The CDR3 runs 17 amino acids, cysteine and phenylalanine included. The CDR3 DNA has 51 bases and is translated from base 1. Trimmed from V: 3 bases; trimmed from J: 5 bases; junction bases lacking a gene match: 12. The germline V gene gives CDR1 as SGDLS and CDR2 as YYNGEE. The full study reports these points: After treatment with radiotherapy and ipilimumab, TCR clones that came from tumors expanded in the peripheral blood. Increased serum interferon-beta after radiation, together with early dynamic changes in blood T cell clones, were reported to be the strongest predictors of response.

The library was generated by the immunoSEQ multiplex PCR assay. TCRdb took this table from immuneACCESS and kept in-frame rearrangements with V and J called. Such tables lack part of the clones; where checked against another copy, unresolved V genes explain under half of the gap, and the rest is unexplained. Within this sample are tens of thousands of clones, with about 79% of them counted one time only. The ten largest clones capture less than 4% of the sample. The study evaluated CTLA-4 blockade (ipilimumab) given together with focal radiation therapy in patients who had chemo-refractory metastatic non-small-cell lung cancer.

Here the sequenced sample was peripheral blood, taken from a patient treated with radiotherapy plus ipilimumab. The receptor was derived from a human donor with non-small cell lung cancer who had a partial response to radiotherapy plus ipilimumab. Some clones in this sample may be carry-over from other donors' samples. Recombination connected TRBV9 to TRBJ2-5; 11 central nucleotides agree with TRBD2. The sequenced DNA: TGTGCCAGCAGCGCTTCCGGGACTAGCGGACCTGGGGAGACCCAGTACTTC. Protein translation: CASSASGTSGPGETQYF.